A single sample is the source of the 3 T cell receptor beta chains below, sequenced in a study of cytomegalovirus exposure and HLA in healthy donors. PCR used 60 Vbeta primers and 13 Jbeta primers. TCRdb keeps only in-frame clones here, not all; method: immunoSEQ multiplex PCR. Of under 200,000 clones listed, over 70% are singletons. Material for sequencing was PBMCs. The receptors were gathered from a man aged 35 to 55 in good health and CMV-seronegative.

This CDR3 is CASSPGSLRTEAFF. The CDR3 bases are TGTGCCAGCTCACCAGGTTCCCTCCGGACTGAAGCTTTCTTT. This chain connects TRBV18 to TRBJ1-1, with D unresolved. Trimming cost V 2 bases and J 5 bases, with 12 bases left between them. CDR1 and CDR2 from the germline V gene are KGHSH and LQKENI. The CDR3 spans 14 residues.

The chain links TRBV5-4 to TRBJ2-7, with D unclear. The CDR3 contains 15 residues. Germline V gene lookup returns CDR1 SGHNT and CDR2 YYREEE (reference sequence). V gave up 1 base and J gave up 0 bases, with 11 bases separating them. DNA of the CDR3: TGTGCCAGCAGCTTGTCAGGCACGGCCTCCTACGAGCAGTACTTC. Translated: CASSLSGTASYEQYF.

The sample holds one count of this clone. The rearrangement links TRBV27 to TRBJ1-1; 7 bases are shared with TRBD1. The CDR3 runs to 14 residues. The junction had 12 bases not matched to a gene; V was cut back by 5 bases and J by 9 bases. Germline values: CDR1 MNHEY, CDR2 SMNVEV (reference sequence). The CDR3 spells CASSLATGDVKAFF. The CDR3 DNA is TGTGCCAGCAGTCTCGCAACAGGGGATGTTAAAGCTTTCTTT.